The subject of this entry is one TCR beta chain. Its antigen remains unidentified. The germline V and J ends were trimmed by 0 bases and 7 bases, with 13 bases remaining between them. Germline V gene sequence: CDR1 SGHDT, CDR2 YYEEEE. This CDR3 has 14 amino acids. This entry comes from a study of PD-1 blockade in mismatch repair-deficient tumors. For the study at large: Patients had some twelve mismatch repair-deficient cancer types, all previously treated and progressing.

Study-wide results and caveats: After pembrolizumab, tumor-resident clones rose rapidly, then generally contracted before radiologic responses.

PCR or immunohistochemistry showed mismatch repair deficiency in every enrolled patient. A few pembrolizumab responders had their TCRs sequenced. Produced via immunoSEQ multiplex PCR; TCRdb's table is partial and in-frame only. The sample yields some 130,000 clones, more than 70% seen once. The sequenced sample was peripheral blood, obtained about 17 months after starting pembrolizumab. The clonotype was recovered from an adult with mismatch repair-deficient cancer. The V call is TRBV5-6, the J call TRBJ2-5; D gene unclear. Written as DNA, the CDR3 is TGTGCCAGCAGCTTGGACGCGCTCTTAGGGACCCAGTACTTC. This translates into CASSLDALLGTQYF.